Sequencing of this TCR beta chain was carried out in a study of shared clonotypes between healthy human individuals. The CDR3 totals 15 residues. From germline, CDR1 is SGHTS and CDR2 YDEGEE. The V end lost 3 bases, the J end lost 6 bases, and 17 bases lay between the germline ends. TCRdb keeps only in-frame clones here, not all; method: immunoSEQ multiplex PCR. This sample has a few million clones; about 90% occur once, and the top ten carry around 0.38%. V and J are TRBV5-8 and TRBJ2-3; possible D gene TRBD2, 6 bases. The sequence was collected from a man aged 18 to 29 in good health. Some clones in this sample may be carry-over from other donors' samples. Specimen: naive CD4+ T cells from PBMCs. Subset described: CD45RA+ positively selected. The CDR3 spells CASSSLGGRGDTQYF. CDR3 nucleotides: TGTGCCAGCAGCTCCCTTGGGGGGAGAGGTGATACGCAGTATTTT. Combining the CDR3 with reference TRBV5-8 and TRBJ2-3 gives the whole variable domain EAGVTQSPTHLIKTRGQQATLRCSPISGHTSVYWYQQALGLGLQFLLWYDEGEERNRGNFPPRFSGRQFPNYSSELNVNALELEDSALYLCASSSLGGRGDTQYFGPGTRLTVL.